The present T cell receptor beta chain was sequenced within a study of OX40 agonist ivuxolimab in advanced cancers. On the study more broadly: Earlier treatment with anti-PD-1, anti-PD-L1 or anti-CTLA-4 was permitted, and about 40% had received some.

The V and J ends lost 4 bases and 2 bases respectively, with 18 bases between them. The CDR3 spans 16 residues. Germline CDR1 SGHRS, CDR2 YFSETQ. Researchers took blood at baseline, on cycle 4 day 1, and on cycle 7 day 1. Data came from immunoSEQ multiplex PCR; TCRdb stores just in-frame clones and leaves some out. Of about 140,000 clones in the sample, 90% were seen once. The sequencing used CD4+ or CD8+ T cells sorted from blood, collected in a trial of the OX40 agonist ivuxolimab. The clonotype originates from an adult with an advanced solid tumor such as melanoma, head and neck, liver or kidney cancer. The V and J genes are TRBV5-1 and TRBJ2-5; D gene uncertain. CDR3 sequence (DNA): TGCGCCAGCAGCGCCGCCCCCTCTCCTAGACAAGAGACCCAGTACTTC. It specifies CASSAAPSPRQETQYF.